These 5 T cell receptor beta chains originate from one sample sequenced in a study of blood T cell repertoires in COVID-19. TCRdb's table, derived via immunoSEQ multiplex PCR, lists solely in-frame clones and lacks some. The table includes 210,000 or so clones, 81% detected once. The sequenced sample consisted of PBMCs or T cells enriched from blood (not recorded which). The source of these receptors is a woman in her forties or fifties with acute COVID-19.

CDR3 residues: CASSPRTSGGATDTQYF. As DNA, the CDR3 is TGCGCCAGCAGTCCTCGGACTAGCGGGGGAGCCACAGATACGCAGTATTTT. The chain uses TRBV23-1 and TRBJ2-3, with TRBD2 identical over 13 bases. TRBV23-1 is designated an ORF whose function remains uncertain. CDR3 length: 17 amino acids. The junction had 6 bases not matched to a gene; V was cut back by 4 bases and J by 2 bases.

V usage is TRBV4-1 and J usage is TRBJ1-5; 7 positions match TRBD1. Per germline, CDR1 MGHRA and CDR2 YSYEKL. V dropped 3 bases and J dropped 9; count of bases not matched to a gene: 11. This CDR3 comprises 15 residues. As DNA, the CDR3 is TGCGCCAGCAGCCAGGGACAGACGAATATTCCGCCCCAGCATTTT. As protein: CASSQGQTNIPPQHF.

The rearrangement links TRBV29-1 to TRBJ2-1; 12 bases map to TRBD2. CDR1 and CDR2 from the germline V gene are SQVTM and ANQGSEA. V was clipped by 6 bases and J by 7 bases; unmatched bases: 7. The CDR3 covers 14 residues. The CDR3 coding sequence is TGCAGCGTGAGACTAGCGGGGGCCAAAAATGAGCAGTTCTTC. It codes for CSVRLAGAKNEQFF.

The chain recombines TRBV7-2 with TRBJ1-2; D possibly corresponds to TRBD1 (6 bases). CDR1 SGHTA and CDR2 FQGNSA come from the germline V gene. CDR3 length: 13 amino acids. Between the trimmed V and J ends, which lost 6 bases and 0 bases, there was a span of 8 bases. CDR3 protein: CASSRQANYGYTF. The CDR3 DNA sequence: TGTGCCAGCAGTCGACAGGCTAACTATGGCTACACCTTC.

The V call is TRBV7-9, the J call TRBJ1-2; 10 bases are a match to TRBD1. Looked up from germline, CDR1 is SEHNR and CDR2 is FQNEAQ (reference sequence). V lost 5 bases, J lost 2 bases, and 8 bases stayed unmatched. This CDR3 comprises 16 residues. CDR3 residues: CASSHSDRGKNYGYTF. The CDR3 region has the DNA TGTGCCAGCAGCCACTCGGACAGGGGGAAAAACTATGGCTACACCTTC.